The clone carrying this T cell receptor (beta chain) was seen ten or more times. The antigen remains unidentified. The CDR3 runs to 16 residues. The germline V gene has CDR1 MNHNS and CDR2 SASEGT. Trimming left V 2 bases short and J 0 bases short, with 11 bases between. The TCRbeta library was prepared with unique molecular identifiers. TCRdb reprocessed the PCR reads via MiXCR and lists one record per CDR3 protein. The sample has around 700,000 distinct CDR3 sequences; 10% to 15% are singletons. The sample is drawn from a study of T-cell reconstitution after alpha-beta-depleted transplantation in children. Study-level findings and limits: Surviving thymic progenitors and recipient T cells were the source of high TCRbeta diversity at day 60 in some patients.

The sequence derives from a girl between 2 and 10 years old with congenital amegakaryocytic thrombocytopenia, due to receive a stem cell transplant. The rearrangement joins TRBV6-1 to TRBJ2-1; D uncertain. The sequencing here drew on PBMCs, taken before TCRalphabeta/CD19-depleted stem cell transplant. The DNA of the CDR3 is TGTGCCAGCAGTGAACGGGTGCGGAGCTCCTACAATGAGCAGTTCTTC. Translating gives CASSERVRSSYNEQFF.